One and the same sample provided the 31 T cell receptor beta chains below, sequenced in a study of T cells in tuberculosis. The repertoire was sequenced with immunoSEQ multiplex PCR; TCRdb's copy has only in-frame clones and lacks some. Of more than 40,000 clones listed, approximately 94% are singletons. Sequencing was performed on PBMCs. These receptors originate from a donor aged 10 to 29 with latent tuberculosis or without tuberculosis infection. Some clones in this sample may be carry-over from other donors' samples.

V gene TRBV7-2 combines with J gene TRBJ2-7; the D is unclear. Germline CDR1 SGHTA, CDR2 FQGNSA. There are 14 residues in the CDR3. V was cut by 4 bases and J by 0 bases, with 10 bases left in between. CDR3 sequence (DNA): TGTGCCAGCAGCTCTAATACAGTCTCCTACGAGCAGTACTTC. Translated, it gives CASSSNTVSYEQYF.

This clone was counted a single time. The chain has TRBV10-1 and TRBJ1-5; D might be TRBD1 (6 bases). With 6 bases removed from V and 6 bases from J, the gap between germline ends came to 12 bases. The CDR3 length is 13 residues. Germline CDR1 WNHNN, CDR2 SYGVQD (reference sequence). The CDR3 loop reads CASSRGPSQPQHF. The CDR3 coding sequence is TGCGCCAGCAGCAGGGGTCCGAGTCAGCCCCAGCATTTT.

The V gene is TRBV19, the J gene TRBJ2-7, with D possibly matching TRBD2 (6 bases). V dropped 8 bases and J dropped 0 bases, with 23 bases sitting between them. Germline V CDR1 and CDR2: LNHDA, SQIVND (reference sequence). This CDR3 has 17 amino acids. CDR3 bases: TGTGCCAGTCAGAAATATGCGTCTGGGGGGAGCTCCTACGAGCAGTACTTC. Translation gives CASQKYASGGSSYEQYF.

The chain employs TRBV4-3 and TRBJ2-7, with 7 bases that match TRBD1. The V segment lost 4 bases and the J segment 6 bases; nucleotides outside the gene matches: 9. The CDR3 covers 14 residues. Germline V gives CDR1 LGHNA, CDR2 YSLEER. The CDR3 DNA follows: TGCGCCAGCAGCCTGGGACAGCTGGTCGGCGAGCAGTACTTC. Its protein product is CASSLGQLVGEQYF.

V usage is TRBV30 and J usage is TRBJ1-1; 7 nucleotides match TRBD1. V was clipped by 2 bases and J by 0 bases; unmatched bases: 3. The CDR3 has 14 residues. The germline V gene has CDR1 GTSNPN and CDR2 SVGIG (reference sequence). The CDR3 spells CAWSTGAVNTEAFF. Written as DNA, the CDR3 is TGTGCCTGGAGTACAGGGGCCGTGAACACTGAAGCTTTCTTT.

The chain joins TRBV4-1 to TRBJ2-1; possible D gene TRBD2, 7 bases. V lost 1 base, J lost 6 bases, and 13 bases lay in between. The CDR3 is 15 residues long. CDR1 is MGHRA, CDR2 YSYEKL, per germline. The CDR3 reads CASSQGREGGNEQFF. CDR3 nucleotides: TGCGCCAGCAGCCAAGGAAGGGAGGGGGGCAATGAGCAGTTCTTC.

V gene TRBV5-1 combines with J gene TRBJ2-7, with TRBD1 matching over 9 bases. This CDR3 is built from 15 residues. V lost 0 bases and J lost 4; bases outside the gene matches: 5. Germline values: CDR1 SGHRS, CDR2 YFSETQ. CDR3 DNA sequence: TGCGCCAGCAGCTTGGATGGGACAGGGTTTTACGAGCAGTACTTC. It codes for CASSLDGTGFYEQYF.

The chain carries TRBV19 and TRBJ1-5; possibly TRBD1 for D (6 bases). Between the trimmed V and J ends, which lost 4 bases and 2 bases, there was a span of 15 bases. The CDR3 totals 16 residues. In germline, CDR1 is LNHDA, CDR2 SQIVND (reference sequence). As DNA, the CDR3 is TGTGCCAGTAGTACACACCAGGGGCCTGGCAATCAGCCCCAGCATTTT. Its translation: CASSTHQGPGNQPQHF.

The rearrangement joins TRBV30 to TRBJ2-1; the match to TRBD2 covers 7 bases. The CDR3 is 19 amino acids. V shed 2 bases and J 3 bases; nucleotides not matched to a gene: 19. Germline V gene sequence: CDR1 GTSNPN, CDR2 SVGIG (reference sequence). The DNA of the CDR3 is TGTGCCTGGAGTCCCAATCGGGACTCTTGGGGGGACTACTACAATGAGCAGTTCTTC. Translating gives CAWSPNRDSWGDYYNEQFF.

This rearrangement joins TRBV4-3 to TRBJ2-7; D call uncertain. Germline loops: CDR1 LGHNA, CDR2 YSLEER. The V and J ends lost 0 bases and 3 bases respectively, with 15 bases between them. This CDR3 spans 16 amino acids. This CDR3 reads CASSQDLYGAGYEQYF. The CDR3 bases are TGCGCCAGCAGCCAAGATCTATATGGCGCAGGCTACGAGCAGTACTTC.

This clone was detected only once. V gene TRBV30 combines with J gene TRBJ2-1, with D tentatively TRBD2 (6 bases). The CDR3 covers 11 residues. Trimming took 7 bases from V and 4 from J, leaving 8 bases between them. CDR1 is GTSNPN and CDR2 is SVGIG in the germline V gene (reference sequence). The CDR3 DNA is TGTGCCTCCGGGAGTTACAATGAGCAGTTCTTC. It is translated as CASGSYNEQFF. Full variable domain (rest looked up from reference TRBV30 and TRBJ2-1): SQTIHQWPATLVQPVGSPLSLECTVEGTSNPNLYWYRQAAGRGLQLLFYSVGIGQISSEVPQNLSASRPQDRQFILSSKKLLLSDSGFYLCASGSYNEQFFGPGTRLTVL.

V gene TRBV27 combines with J gene TRBJ2-7, with TRBD1 identical over 9 bases. Germline CDR1 is MNHEY and CDR2 is SMNVEV (reference sequence). The CDR3 extends over 15 amino acids. Trimming cost V 5 bases and J 3 bases; bases outside gene matches: 8. The CDR3 DNA reads TGTGCCAGCAGTATCCGGGACAGGGCCATCTACGAGCAGTACTTC. Translation: CASSIRDRAIYEQYF.

The V call is TRBV12-2, the J call TRBJ2-1; the table calls TRBD2, which could not be checked here. TRBV12-2 is tagged as a pseudogene. This CDR3 comprises 14 residues. DNA for the CDR3: TGTGCACGGGACTCACTTCCATCCTACAATGAGCAGTTCTTC. This sequence encodes CARDSLPSYNEQFF.

The CDR3 DNA reads TGCGCCAGCAGCCCTCCAAAGGGGTTGGGGGACAGGGCCTATGGGGGTTCCTACGAGCAGTACTTC. Translating gives CASSPPKGLGDRAYGGSYEQYF. V and J are TRBV4-1 and TRBJ2-7, with 9 bases lining up with TRBD1. J was trimmed by 1 base and V by 4 bases; bases with no gene match: 26. The CDR3 has 22 residues. CDR1 and CDR2 from the germline V gene are MGHRA and YSYEKL.

This clone was seen just once. The chain links TRBV28 to TRBJ2-1, with 8 bases aligning to TRBD2. Trimming at V came to 7 bases and at J to 0 bases, leaving 8 bases not matched to a gene. The germline V gene encodes CDR1 MDHEN and CDR2 SYDVKM. The CDR3 is made up of 16 amino acids. CDR3 sequence: CASTGLAESSYNEQFF. CDR3 bases: TGTGCCAGCACCGGACTAGCCGAGAGCTCCTACAATGAGCAGTTCTTC.

This clone was counted a single time. The chain links TRBV7-3 to TRBJ1-1, with D unresolved. CDR3 length equals 13 residues. Germline V gene sequence: CDR1 SGHTA, CDR2 FQGTGA. Trimming pared 5 bases from V and 5 bases from J, leaving 12 bases between. As DNA, the CDR3 is TGTGCCAGCAGCCCCATAATCGGTACTGAAGCTTTCTTT. Residues: CASSPIIGTEAFF. Combining the CDR3 with reference TRBV7-3 and TRBJ1-1 gives the whole variable domain GAGVSQTPSNKVTEKGKYVELRCDPISGHTALYWYRQSLGQGPEFLIYFQGTGAADDSGLPNDRFFAVRPEGSVSTLKIQRTERGDSAVYLCASSPIIGTEAFFGQGTRLTVV.

This clone has a single count. The chain has TRBV28 and TRBJ2-2; 8 bases are shared with TRBD1. Germline CDR1 reads MDHEN; CDR2 reads SYDVKM. This CDR3 contains 15 residues. J gave up 3 bases and V 6 bases, and 6 bases lay outside the gene matches. CDR3 coding DNA: TGTGCCAGCAGCTTGGACAGGGCGGACACCGGGGAGCTGTTTTTT. Translating gives CASSLDRADTGELFF. Full variable domain (rest looked up from reference TRBV28 and TRBJ2-2): DVKVTQSSRYLVKRTGEKVFLECVQDMDHENMFWYRQDPGLGLRLIYFSYDVKMKEKGDIPEGYSVSREKKERFSLILESASTNQTSMYLCASSLDRADTGELFFGEGSRLTVL.

The chain carries TRBV5-8 and TRBJ1-1; D is ambiguous. The CDR3 extends over 17 amino acids. Looked up from germline, CDR1 is SGHTS and CDR2 is YDEGEE. V dropped 0 bases and J dropped 0 bases, with 15 bases sitting between them. DNA of the CDR3: TGTGCCAGCAGCTTGGGGCAGGCGGGTGTCCTGAACACTGAAGCTTTCTTT. Protein sequence: CASSLGQAGVLNTEAFF.

This chain connects TRBV28 to TRBJ2-1, with D possibly matching TRBD1 (6 bases). CDR1 and CDR2 (germline): MDHEN, SYDVKM. V lost 6 bases and J 6 bases, leaving 12 bases between the germline ends. CDR3 length: 13 residues. The CDR3 region is CASRDRPSNEQFF. CDR3 nucleotides: TGTGCCAGCAGAGACAGGCCCTCCAATGAGCAGTTCTTC.

The rearrangement links TRBV28 to TRBJ2-7; D is perhaps TRBD2 (5 bases). V lost 5 bases and J 4 bases, leaving 6 bases between the germline ends. The CDR3 extends over 11 amino acids. Germline CDR1 and CDR2: MDHEN and SYDVKM. CDR3 nucleotides: TGTGCCAGCAGTGCGGGTTACGAGCAGTACTTC. Protein sequence: CASSAGYEQYF.

This clone was found a few times. The chain carries TRBV5-6 and TRBJ1-1, with D possibly matching TRBD1 (5 bases). V was cut by 0 bases and J by 9 bases, with 9 bases left in between. The germline V gene encodes CDR1 SGHDT and CDR2 YYEEEE. The CDR3 totals 12 residues. CDR3 DNA sequence: TGTGCCAGCAGCTTGGATAGGGGTCAAGCTTTCTTT. It codes for CASSLDRGQAFF.

The sample holds one count of this clone. The genes are TRBV2 and TRBJ1-2; the D gene is possibly TRBD1 (6 bases). Germline loops: CDR1 SNHLY, CDR2 FYNNEI. Between the trimmed V and J ends, which lost 5 bases and 5 bases, there was a span of 15 bases. The CDR3 is 14 amino acids. CDR3: CASSMSQGLYGYTF. CDR3 in DNA: TGTGCCAGCAGTATGTCACAGGGCCTATATGGCTACACCTTC. Full variable domain (rest looked up from reference TRBV2 and TRBJ1-2): EPEVTQTPSHQVTQMGQEVILRCVPISNHLYFYWYRQILGQKVEFLVSFYNNEISEKSEIFDDQFSVERPDGSNFTLKIRSTKLEDSAMYFCASSMSQGLYGYTFGSGTRLTVV.

This clone was counted a few times. The chain recombines TRBV27 with TRBJ1-5; D may be TRBD1 (6 bases). Germline-derived CDR1 and CDR2 are MNHEY and SMNVEV (reference sequence). Trimming left V 3 bases short and J 5 bases short, with 11 bases between. The CDR3 contains 14 residues. The CDR3 region is CASSFGGAYQPQHF. The CDR3 DNA follows: TGTGCCAGCAGTTTCGGGGGGGCTTATCAGCCCCAGCATTTT.

V gene TRBV28 combines with J gene TRBJ1-2, with 11 bases fitting TRBD1. CDR3 length: 15 amino acids. With V trimmed by 6 bases and J by 3 bases, 6 bases remained unmatched. Per germline, CDR1 MDHEN and CDR2 SYDVKM. The CDR3 region is CASSGRDRGDYGYTF. The DNA for the CDR3 is TGTGCCAGCAGCGGGAGGGACAGGGGGGACTATGGCTACACCTTC.

The genes are TRBV6-6 and TRBJ2-3; the D is unclear. The germline V gene has CDR1 MNHNY and CDR2 SVGAGI (reference sequence). The ends were cut back, 10 bases at V and 2 bases at J, with 7 bases in the middle. The CDR3 runs 11 residues. This chain's CDR3 is CATTFTDTQYF. Written as DNA, the CDR3 is TGTGCCACTACTTTCACAGATACGCAGTATTTT.

The chain has TRBV9 and TRBJ1-4; D is ambiguous. The CDR3 has 15 amino acids. The germline V gene has CDR1 SGDLS and CDR2 YYNGEE. The V end lost 3 bases, the J end lost 7 bases, and 16 bases lay between the germline ends. The CDR3, as DNA: TGTGCCAGCAGCGGCGAAATACGTGGAGCTGAAAAACTGTTTTTT. Translated: CASSGEIRGAEKLFF.

V gene TRBV7-6 combines with J gene TRBJ2-7; perhaps TRBD1 as D (6 bases). CDR1 and CDR2 (germline): SGHVS, FNYEAQ. This CDR3 has 15 residues. Trimming took 0 bases from V and 3 from J, leaving 12 bases between them. Here the CDR3 DNA reads TGTGCCAGCAGCTTAGCGCCGGACAGCCTCTACGAGCAGTACTTC. It encodes CASSLAPDSLYEQYF.

The sample holds one count of this clone. The chain couples TRBV28 to TRBJ2-7; no firm D call. CDR3 length: 15 residues. The V end lost 5 bases, the J end lost 4 bases, and 18 bases lay between the germline ends. Germline CDR1 is MDHEN and CDR2 is SYDVKM. CDR3 nucleotide sequence: TGTGCCAGCAGTCCCCCCGTGGCCCCATTTTACGAGCAGTACTTC. Protein product: CASSPPVAPFYEQYF.

V usage is TRBV6-6 and J usage is TRBJ2-7; TRBD1 aligns across 8 bases. The CDR3 contains 16 residues. Germline V CDR1 and CDR2: MNHNY, SVGAGI (reference sequence). The J segment lost 6 bases and the V segment lost 0 bases, leaving 10 bases of the junction unmatched. CDR3 sequence reads: CASSYSGQGAPSEQYF. DNA for the CDR3: TGTGCCAGCAGTTACTCGGGGCAGGGGGCGCCTAGCGAGCAGTACTTC.

This clone was found once. J is TRBJ1-1 and V is TRBV4-3; D might be TRBD1 (5 bases). Trimming cost V 2 bases and J 8 bases, with 12 bases left between them. The CDR3 runs 13 residues. Germline V gene lookup returns CDR1 LGHNA and CDR2 YSLEER. CDR3 amino acids: CASSQPGTSEAFF. The CDR3, as DNA: TGCGCCAGCAGCCAACCCGGGACTTCCGAAGCTTTCTTT.

This clone turned up a few times. The chain has TRBV28 and TRBJ2-2; a possible D gene is TRBD1 (5 bases). This CDR3 has 16 residues. V dropped 5 bases and J dropped 5 bases, with 18 bases sitting between them. In germline, CDR1 is MDHEN, CDR2 SYDVKM. The CDR3 loop is CASSPLGEPGTGELFF. CDR3 sequence (DNA): TGTGCCAGCAGTCCCCTAGGAGAACCAGGGACCGGGGAGCTGTTTTTT.